This TCR beta chain originates from a study of blood T cell repertoires in COVID-19. On the study more broadly: T cells, B-cell-depleted T cells, or PBMCs supplied cDNA or gDNA.

Original handling: For nucleated cells, counts were estimated from reference gene primer amplification. The table came from immunoSEQ multiplex PCR; TCRdb's copy has only in-frame clones and leaves some out. Clone size and V and J calls were adopted from that table, with D and trimming inferred from the DNA. The repertoire has 75,000 to 90,000 clones, approximately 80% of them found once; the top ten carry more than 10%. Germline assignment: CDR1 SGDLS and CDR2 YYNGEE. V shed 3 bases and J shed 6 bases, with 16 bases lying between them. The CDR3 spans 14 residues. The sequenced sample was peripheral blood. V gene TRBV9 combines with J gene TRBJ2-7; TRBD2 is a possible D gene (5 bases). This receptor was taken from a woman aged 40 to 50 with active or convalescent COVID-19. The CDR3 here is CASSGRRGTGEQYF. The CDR3 DNA reads TGTGCCAGCAGCGGTCGCCGGGGAACGGGCGAGCAGTACTTC.